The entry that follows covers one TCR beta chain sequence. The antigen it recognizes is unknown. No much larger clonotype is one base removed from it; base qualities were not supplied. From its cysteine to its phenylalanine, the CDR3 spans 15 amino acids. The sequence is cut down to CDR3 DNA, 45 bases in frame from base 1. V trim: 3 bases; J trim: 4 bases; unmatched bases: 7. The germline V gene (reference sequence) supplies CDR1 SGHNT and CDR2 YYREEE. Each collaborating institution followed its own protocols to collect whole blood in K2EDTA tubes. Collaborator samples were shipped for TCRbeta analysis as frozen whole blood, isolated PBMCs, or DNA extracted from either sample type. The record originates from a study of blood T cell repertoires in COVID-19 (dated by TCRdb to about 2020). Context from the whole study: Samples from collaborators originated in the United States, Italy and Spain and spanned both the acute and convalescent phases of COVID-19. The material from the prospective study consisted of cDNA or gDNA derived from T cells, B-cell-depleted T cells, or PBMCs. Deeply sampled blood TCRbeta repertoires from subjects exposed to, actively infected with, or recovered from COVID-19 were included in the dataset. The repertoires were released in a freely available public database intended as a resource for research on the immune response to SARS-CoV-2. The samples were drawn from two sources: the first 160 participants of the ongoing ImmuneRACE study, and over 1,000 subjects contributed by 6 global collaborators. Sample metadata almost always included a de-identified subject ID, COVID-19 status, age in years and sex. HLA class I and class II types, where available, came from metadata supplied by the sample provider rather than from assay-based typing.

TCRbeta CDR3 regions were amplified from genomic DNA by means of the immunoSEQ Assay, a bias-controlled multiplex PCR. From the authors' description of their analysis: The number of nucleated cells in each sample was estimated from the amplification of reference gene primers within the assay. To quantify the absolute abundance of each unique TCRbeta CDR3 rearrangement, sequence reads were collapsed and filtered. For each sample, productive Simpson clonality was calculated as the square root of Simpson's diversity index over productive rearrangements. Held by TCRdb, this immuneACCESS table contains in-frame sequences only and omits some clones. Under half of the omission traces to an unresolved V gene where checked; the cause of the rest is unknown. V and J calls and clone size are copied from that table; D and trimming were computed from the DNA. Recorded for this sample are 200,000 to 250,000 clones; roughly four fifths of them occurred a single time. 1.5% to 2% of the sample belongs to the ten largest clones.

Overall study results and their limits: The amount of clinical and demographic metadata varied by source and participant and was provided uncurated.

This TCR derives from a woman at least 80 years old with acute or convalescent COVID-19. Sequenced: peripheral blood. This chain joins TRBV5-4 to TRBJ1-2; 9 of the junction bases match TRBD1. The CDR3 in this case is CASSWTGAWGYGYTF. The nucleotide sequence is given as TGTGCCAGCAGCTGGACAGGGGCCTGGGGCTATGGCTACACCTTC.